This T cell receptor beta chain was profiled in a study of T cell responses to AZD1222 COVID-19 vaccine. About the study: Combined were second doses at about 4 or about 12 weeks. The study's findings and limits: The study reported that nearly half of spike-specific TCRs target unmutated variant regions.

V was trimmed by 0 bases and J by 5 bases, leaving 16 bases between them. The CDR3 loop spans 16 amino acids. Germline-derived CDR1 and CDR2 are MGHRA and YSYEKL. The table came from immunoSEQ multiplex PCR; TCRdb's copy has only in-frame clones and leaves some out. The sample has around 130,000 clones; more than 80% are singletons. In the case of this clone: Antigen: not known.

This receptor was identified in an adult in good health. V and J are TRBV4-1 and TRBJ1-2; D gene ambiguous. The specimen comprised peripheral blood, sampled on day 0 of AZD1222 vaccination. This CDR3 reads CASSQDYPTLGYGYTF. The DNA for the CDR3 is TGCGCCAGCAGCCAAGATTACCCCACACTTGGGTATGGCTACACCTTC.